Shown below are 26 T cell receptor beta chains from a single sample sequenced in a study of CD8 T cells in Susac syndrome. Reverse transcription of 0.5 to 1 ug RNA was performed with random hexamers. MiXCR, applied by TCRdb to the immunoSEQ multiplex PCR reads, yields one record per CDR3 protein. The profile covers some 130,000 distinct CDR3 sequences, with about 94% appearing a single time and 0.095% to 0.15% taken by the ten largest. The sequencing input was CD4+ T cells from PBMCs. Receptors originate from a human donor with multiple sclerosis.

The chain links TRBV2 to TRBJ2-7; 12 bases are shared with TRBD2. V was pared by 9 bases and J by 5 bases, with 2 bases of the junction left unmatched. Germline V gives CDR1 SNHLY, CDR2 FYNNEI. This CDR3 comprises 12 residues. In nucleotides, the CDR3 is TGTGCCAGTCGACTAGCGGGGGACGAGCAGTACTTC. Translating it yields CASRLAGDEQYF.

V usage is TRBV14 and J usage is TRBJ2-7; D call uncertain. There are 14 residues in the CDR3. Trimming left V 1 base short and J 2 bases short, with 9 bases between. Germline V CDR1 and CDR2: SGHDN, FVKESK. The CDR3 reads CASSQGPGPYEQYF. Here the CDR3 DNA reads TGTGCCAGCAGCCAAGGGCCCGGCCCCTACGAGCAGTACTTC.

The chain joins TRBV7-7 to TRBJ2-5, with D possibly called TRBD1 or TRBD2 (5 bases each). The CDR3 totals 15 residues. Germline CDR1 and CDR2: SSHAT and FNYEAQ (reference sequence). The V and J ends lost 3 bases and 5 bases respectively, with 16 bases between them. CDR3 protein: CASSLLRGVQETQYF. The CDR3 region has the DNA TGTGCCAGCAGCTTGCTCCGGGGCGTACAGGAGACCCAGTACTTC.

The V gene is TRBV19, the J gene TRBJ1-5; D uncertain. The CDR3 is made up of 14 amino acids. The V gene lost 0 bases and the J gene lost 1 base, with 4 bases spanning the gap. Germline V gene data show CDR1 as LNHDA and CDR2 as SQIVND (reference sequence). CDR3 coding DNA: TGTGCCAGTAGTATAGAGGGGAGCAATCAGCCCCAGCATTTT. Encoded protein: CASSIEGSNQPQHF. Filled out from reference TRBV19 and TRBJ1-5, the complete variable domain reads DGGITQSPKYLFRKEGQNVTLSCEQNLNHDAMYWYRQDPGQGLRLIYYSQIVNDFQKGDIAEGYSVSREKKESFPLTVTSAQKNPTAFYLCASSIEGSNQPQHFGDGTRLSIL.

This chain connects TRBV30 to TRBJ2-7; 10 bases align to TRBD2. Germline values: CDR1 GTSNPN, CDR2 SVGIG (reference sequence). CDR3 length equals 15 residues. The junction had 12 bases not matched to a gene; V was cut back by 1 base and J by 9 bases. DNA for the CDR3: TGTGCCTGGAGTGGAAATCTAGCGGGAGTCAAAGGGCAGTACTTC. Translating gives CAWSGNLAGVKGQYF.

This rearrangement joins TRBV30 to TRBJ2-7, with 10 positions matching TRBD2. The trim removed 1 base at V and 7 bases at J, leaving 10 bases unmatched. CDR1 and CDR2 from the germline V gene are GTSNPN and SVGIG (reference sequence). The CDR3 is 15 residues long. The CDR3 spells CAWSARLAGVREQYF. Written as DNA, the CDR3 is TGTGCCTGGAGTGCCCGACTAGCGGGTGTGAGAGAGCAGTACTTC.

J is TRBJ1-2 and V is TRBV29-1, with D uncertain. The V gene's germline CDR1 is SQVTM and CDR2 ANQGSEA. V was clipped by 4 bases and J by 4 bases, with 22 bases between them. There are 16 residues in the CDR3. CDR3: CSVVLGIGPEGYGYTF. The CDR3 nucleotides are TGCAGCGTTGTCTTGGGCATCGGCCCGGAGGGCTATGGCTACACCTTC. Drawing the rest from reference TRBV29-1 and TRBJ1-2, the complete variable domain is SAVISQKPSRDICQRGTSLTIQCQVDSQVTMMFWYRQQPGQSLTLIATANQGSEATYESGFVIDKFPISRPNLTFSTLTVSNMSPEDSSIYLCSVVLGIGPEGYGYTFGSGTRLTVV.

This chain links TRBV6-5 with TRBJ1-5; D is unclear. V was shortened by 4 bases and J by 0 bases, with 7 bases between the two germline ends. This CDR3 spans 14 amino acids. Germline CDR1 is MNHEY and CDR2 is SVGAGI. The CDR3 sequence: CASSSAVSNQPQHF. CDR3 sequence (DNA): TGTGCCAGCAGTTCGGCGGTTAGCAATCAGCCCCAGCATTTT.

V gene TRBV9 combines with J gene TRBJ2-7; D is perhaps TRBD2 (6 bases). Germline V lookup: CDR1 SGDLS, CDR2 YYNGEE. Trimming removed 0 bases at V and 1 base at J, with 11 bases between. The CDR3 spans 15 residues. Here the CDR3 reads CASSVGREVSYEQYF. CDR3 nucleotide sequence: TGTGCCAGCAGCGTAGGGAGGGAAGTTTCCTACGAGCAGTACTTC.

This chain links TRBV7-9 with TRBJ2-7; D tentatively fits TRBD1 or TRBD2 (6 bases each). Germline lookup yields CDR1 SEHNR and CDR2 FQNEAQ (reference sequence). V was shortened by 5 bases and J by 6 bases, with 11 bases between the two germline ends. CDR3 length equals 12 residues. In DNA, the CDR3 is TGTGCCAGCAGCATAACGGGGGCCGAGCAGTACTTC. Translating gives CASSITGAEQYF.

The J gene is TRBJ2-5, the V gene TRBV5-4, with TRBD2 as a possible D gene (6 bases). The V end was cut by 3 bases, the J end by 1 base, with 13 bases between. The CDR3 spans 15 residues. Germline V gene sequence: CDR1 SGHNT, CDR2 YYREEE (reference sequence). CDR3: CASSSPVGGQETQYF. In DNA, the CDR3 is TGTGCCAGCAGCTCCCCCGTCGGGGGCCAAGAGACCCAGTACTTC.

The V and J genes are TRBV3-1 and TRBJ2-3, with 14 bases aligning to TRBD2. Unmatched junction bases numbered 9, after V lost 7 bases and J lost 6 bases. The germline CDR1 and CDR2 sequences are LGHDT and YNNKEL (reference sequence). The CDR3 is 16 amino acids. The CDR3 reads CASTHAGTSGSDTQYF. The CDR3 coding sequence is TGTGCCAGCACCCATGCCGGGACTAGCGGGAGTGATACGCAGTATTTT.

The sample holds a few counts of this clonotype. The genes are TRBV6-5 and TRBJ1-2; D might be TRBD1 (5 bases). The V end was cut by 0 bases, the J end by 5 bases, with 10 bases between. The CDR3 is made up of 14 amino acids. In germline, CDR1 is MNHEY, CDR2 SVGAGI. In DNA, the CDR3 is TGTGCCAGCAGTTACTCGCAGGGATCTTATGGCTACACCTTC. This codes for CASSYSQGSYGYTF.

The chain recombines TRBV9 with TRBJ2-2; D gene unclear. Germline V CDR1 and CDR2: SGDLS, YYNGEE. CDR3 length: 12 amino acids. The V end was cut by 2 bases, the J end by 3 bases, with 2 bases between. The CDR3 sequence: CASSVYTGELFF. The CDR3, as DNA: TGTGCCAGCAGCGTTTACACCGGGGAGCTGTTTTTT.

This clonotype appeared a single time. The chain has TRBV6-2 or TRBV6-3 and TRBJ1-1; D remains ambiguous. Trimming removed 5 bases from V and 8 bases from J, with 6 bases in between. The CDR3 length is 10 residues. Germline V CDR1 and CDR2: MNHEY, SVGEGT. The CDR3 DNA is TGTGCCAGCAGTGGAAAAGAAGCTTTCTTT. Its translation: CASSGKEAFF.

The chain links TRBV12-3 or TRBV12-4 to TRBJ2-1; a weak D match, TRBD2 (6 bases). V lost 6 bases and J lost 2, with 8 bases in between. The CDR3 is 13 amino acids. CDR3 coding DNA: TGTGCCAGCAGCGGGGGAGCCTACAATGAGCAGTTCTTC. This sequence encodes CASSGGAYNEQFF.

The chain carries TRBV29-1 and TRBJ1-2; TRBD1 agrees at 8 bases. Germline CDR1 is SQVTM and CDR2 is ANQGSEA. The V and J ends lost 7 bases and 10 bases, in that order; junction bases with no gene match: 14. The CDR3 length is 13 residues. DNA of the CDR3: TGCAGCGCCCTAGGTGGGACAGGAGAGTACTACACCTTC. Its translation is CSALGGTGEYYTF. Looking up the rest from reference TRBV29-1 and TRBJ1-2 gives the full variable domain: SAVISQKPSRDICQRGTSLTIQCQVDSQVTMMFWYRQQPGQSLTLIATANQGSEATYESGFVIDKFPISRPNLTFSTLTVSNMSPEDSSIYLCSALGGTGEYYTFGSGTRLTVV.

The V gene is TRBV30, the J gene TRBJ2-5, with D unresolved. The CDR3 runs 13 residues. Germline V CDR1 and CDR2: GTSNPN, SVGIG (reference sequence). Trimming shortened V by 4 bases and J by 5 bases, and 14 bases separated the two germline ends. The chain's CDR3 is CAWTVSRAETQYF. In DNA form, the CDR3 reads TGTGCCTGGACGGTTAGCCGGGCCGAGACCCAGTACTTC.

The DNA of the CDR3 is TGTGCCATCAGTGAAAGGGGTGGCAATCAGCCCCAGCATTTT. It yields the protein CAISERGGNQPQHF. The rearrangement links TRBV10-3 to TRBJ1-5; D might be TRBD1 (5 bases). Germline CDR1 reads ENHRY; CDR2 reads SYGVKD. The length of the CDR3 is 14 residues. With 3 bases removed from V and 2 bases from J, the gap between germline ends came to 8 bases.

CDR3 in amino acids: CASSQTSGPGGNEQFF. The CDR3 nucleotides read TGTGCCAGCAGCCAAACTTCGGGACCAGGAGGCAATGAGCAGTTCTTC. J is TRBJ2-1 and V is TRBV12-3 or TRBV12-4; tentatively, D is TRBD1 or TRBD2 (5 bases each). The CDR3 length is 16 residues. The germline V and J ends were trimmed by 6 bases and 6 bases, with 21 bases remaining between them.

The chain is built from TRBV7-2 and TRBJ2-5; D ambiguous. The CDR3 extends over 15 amino acids. V lost 4 bases, J lost 2 bases, and 14 bases lay in between. CDR1 is SGHTA, CDR2 FQGNSA, per germline. CDR3 amino acids: CASSSPGAFQETQYF. In nucleotides, the CDR3 is TGTGCCAGCAGCTCCCCCGGCGCGTTTCAAGAGACCCAGTACTTC.

The V call is TRBV5-1, the J call TRBJ2-1; TRBD2 aligns across 10 bases. Germline V gives CDR1 SGHRS, CDR2 YFSETQ. The V gene end was trimmed by 2 bases and the J gene end by 6 bases; junction bases not matched to a gene: 20. This CDR3 region has 20 residues. In nucleotides, the CDR3 is TGCGCCAGCAGCTTAGTTGGCCCCTTGAGCGGGGGGGCCAAATCCAATGAGCAGTTCTTC. Translation: CASSLVGPLSGGAKSNEQFF.

CDR3 DNA sequence: TGTGCCAGCAGCACCACTAGCGGGGGGCTCACAGATACGCAGTATTTT. Translation gives CASSTTSGGLTDTQYF. The V call is TRBV5-6, the J call TRBJ2-3; TRBD2 aligns across 12 bases. Germline CDR1 and CDR2: SGHDT and YYEEEE. After removal of 4 bases from V and 2 bases from J, the junction contained 5 bases not matched to a gene. The CDR3 has 16 residues.

Remarks on this clonotype: The junction departs from the called germline gene at one end, perhaps through a read error. The CDR3 reads CASRLGESEAFF. The CDR3, as DNA: TGCGCCAGCCGCTTGGGGGAGAGTGAAGCTTTCTTT. The V call is TRBV5-1, the J call TRBJ1-1; maybe TRBD1 (5 bases). This CDR3 is 12 amino acids long. The germline V gene has CDR1 SGHRS and CDR2 YFSETQ.

This chain joins TRBV7-9 and TRBJ1-1, with D possibly matching TRBD1 (5 bases). Germline lookup yields CDR1 SEHNR and CDR2 FQNEAQ (reference sequence). The CDR3 covers 14 residues. V was pared by 5 bases and J by 6 bases, with 16 bases between. In DNA form, the CDR3 reads TGTGCCAGCAGCGGTACGGGGGAGGCGCCTGAAGCTTTCTTT. The encoded protein is CASSGTGEAPEAFF.

The V and J genes are TRBV3-1 and TRBJ2-2; 10 positions match TRBD2. The trim removed 4 bases at V and 0 bases at J, leaving 5 bases unmatched. CDR1 LGHDT and CDR2 YNNKEL come from the germline V gene (reference sequence). This CDR3 contains 17 residues. DNA of the CDR3: TGTGCCAGCAGCCTCCACCTAGCGGGGGCGAACACCGGGGAGCTGTTTTTT. Translation gives CASSLHLAGANTGELFF.